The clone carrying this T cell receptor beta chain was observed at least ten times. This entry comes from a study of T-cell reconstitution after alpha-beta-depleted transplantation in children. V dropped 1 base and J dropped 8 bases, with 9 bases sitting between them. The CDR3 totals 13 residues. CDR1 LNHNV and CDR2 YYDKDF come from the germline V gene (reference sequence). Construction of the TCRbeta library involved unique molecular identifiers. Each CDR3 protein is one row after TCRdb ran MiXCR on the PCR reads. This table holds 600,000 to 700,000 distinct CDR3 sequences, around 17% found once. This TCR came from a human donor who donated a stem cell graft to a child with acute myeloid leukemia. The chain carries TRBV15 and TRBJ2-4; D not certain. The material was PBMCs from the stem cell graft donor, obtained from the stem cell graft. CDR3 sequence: CATSRVSADIQYF. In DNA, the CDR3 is TGTGCCACCAGCAGAGTTTCGGCAGACATTCAGTACTTC.